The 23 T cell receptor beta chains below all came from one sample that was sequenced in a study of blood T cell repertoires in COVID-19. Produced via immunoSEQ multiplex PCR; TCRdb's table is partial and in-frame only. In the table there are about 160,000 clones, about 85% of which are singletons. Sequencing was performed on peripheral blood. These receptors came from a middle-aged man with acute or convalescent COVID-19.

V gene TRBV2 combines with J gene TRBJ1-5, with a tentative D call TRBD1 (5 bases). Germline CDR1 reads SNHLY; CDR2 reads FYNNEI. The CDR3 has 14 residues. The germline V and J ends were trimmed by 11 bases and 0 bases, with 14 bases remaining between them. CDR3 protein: CASHGGTSNQPQHF. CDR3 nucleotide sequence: TGTGCCTCCCATGGGGGGACTAGCAATCAGCCCCAGCATTTT.

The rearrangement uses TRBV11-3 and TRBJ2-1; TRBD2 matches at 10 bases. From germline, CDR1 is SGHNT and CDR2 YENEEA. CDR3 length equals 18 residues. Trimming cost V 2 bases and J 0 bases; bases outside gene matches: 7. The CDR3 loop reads CASSLRPSGGISYNEQFF. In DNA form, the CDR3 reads TGTGCCAGCAGCTTACGACCTAGCGGGGGAATCTCCTACAATGAGCAGTTCTTC.

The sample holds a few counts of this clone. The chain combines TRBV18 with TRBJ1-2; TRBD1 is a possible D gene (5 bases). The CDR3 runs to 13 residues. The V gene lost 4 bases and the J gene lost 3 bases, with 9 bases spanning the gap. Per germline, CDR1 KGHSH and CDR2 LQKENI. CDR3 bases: TGTGCCAGCTCACTGACAGCAGACTATGGCTACACCTTC. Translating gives CASSLTADYGYTF.

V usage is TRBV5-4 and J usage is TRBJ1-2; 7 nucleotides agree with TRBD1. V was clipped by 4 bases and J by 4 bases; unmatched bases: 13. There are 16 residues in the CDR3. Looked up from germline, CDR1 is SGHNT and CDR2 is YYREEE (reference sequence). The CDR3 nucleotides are TGTGCCAGCAGCCCAGATAGGGGCAGGGGGACCTATGGCTACACCTTC. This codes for CASSPDRGRGTYGYTF.

CDR3 DNA sequence: TGTGCCAGCAGCTTTAGTACAGGGGGCCATGGCTACACCTTC. Translation gives CASSFSTGGHGYTF. The chain carries TRBV7-9 and TRBJ1-2, with TRBD1 identical over 9 bases. J gave up 6 bases and V 3 bases, and 5 bases lay outside the gene matches. Germline CDR1 is SEHNR and CDR2 is FQNEAQ (reference sequence). CDR3 length: 14 residues. The full variable domain, its missing parts supplied by reference TRBV7-9 and TRBJ1-2, is DTGVSQNPRHKITKRGQNVTFRCDPISEHNRLYWYRQTLGQGPEFLTYFQNEAQLEKSRLLSDRFSAERPKGSFSTLEIQRTEQGDSAMYLCASSFSTGGHGYTFGSGTRLTVV.

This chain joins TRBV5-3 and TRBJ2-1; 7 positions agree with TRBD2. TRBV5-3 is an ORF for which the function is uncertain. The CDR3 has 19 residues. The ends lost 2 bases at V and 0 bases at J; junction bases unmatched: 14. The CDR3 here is CARSFKPGGNLSSYNEQFF. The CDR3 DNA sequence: TGTGCCAGAAGCTTCAAACCGGGAGGTAATCTTAGCTCCTACAATGAGCAGTTCTTC.

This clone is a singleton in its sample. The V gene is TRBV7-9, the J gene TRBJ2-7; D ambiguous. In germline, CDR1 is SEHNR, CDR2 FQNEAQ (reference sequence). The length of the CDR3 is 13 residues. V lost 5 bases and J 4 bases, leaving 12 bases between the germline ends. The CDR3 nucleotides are TGTGCCAGCAGCAGACCGGGTCTTTACGAGCAGTACTTC. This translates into CASSRPGLYEQYF.

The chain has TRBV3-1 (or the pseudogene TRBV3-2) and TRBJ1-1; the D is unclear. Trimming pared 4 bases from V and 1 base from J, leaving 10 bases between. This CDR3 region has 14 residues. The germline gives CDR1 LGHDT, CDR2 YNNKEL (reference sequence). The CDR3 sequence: CASSPKDKNTEAFF. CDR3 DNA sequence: TGTGCCAGCAGCCCTAAAGACAAGAACACTGAAGCTTTCTTT.

CDR3 DNA: TGCGCCAGCAGCCCGGGACTAGCGGGGGAAGAGACCCAGTACTTC. It is translated as CASSPGLAGEETQYF. The chain links TRBV5-1 to TRBJ2-5, with TRBD2 matching over 14 bases. This CDR3 region has 15 residues. V was pared by 4 bases and J by 3 bases, with 2 bases of the junction left unmatched. Germline values: CDR1 SGHRS, CDR2 YFSETQ. Full variable domain (outside the CDR3, taken from reference TRBV5-1 and TRBJ2-5): KAGVTQTPRYLIKTRGQQVTLSCSPISGHRSVSWYQQTPGQGLQFLFEYFSETQRNKGNFPGRFSGRQFSNSRSEMNVSTLELGDSALYLCASSPGLAGEETQYFGPGTRLLVL.

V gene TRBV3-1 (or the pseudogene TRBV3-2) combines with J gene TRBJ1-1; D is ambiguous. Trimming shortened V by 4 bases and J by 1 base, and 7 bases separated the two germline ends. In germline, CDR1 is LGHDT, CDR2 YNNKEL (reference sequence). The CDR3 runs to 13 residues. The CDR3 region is CASSPPGNTEAFF. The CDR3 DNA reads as TGTGCCAGCAGCCCACCGGGGAACACTGAAGCTTTCTTT.

Here the CDR3 DNA reads TGTGCCAGCAGTCGAGGACAAGCCGGGGACAGAAGCTATGGCTACACCTTC. Protein sequence: CASSRGQAGDRSYGYTF. The chain uses TRBV6-6 and TRBJ1-2; 7 bases are shared with TRBD1. Germline CDR1 reads MNHNY; CDR2 reads SVGAGI (reference sequence). The V gene end was trimmed by 5 bases and the J gene end by 4 bases; junction bases not matched to a gene: 16. This CDR3 comprises 17 residues.

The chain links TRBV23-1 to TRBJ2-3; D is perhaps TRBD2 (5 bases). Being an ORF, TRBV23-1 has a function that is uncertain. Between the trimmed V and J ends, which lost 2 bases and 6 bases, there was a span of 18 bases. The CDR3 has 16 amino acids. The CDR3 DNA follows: TGCGCCAGCAGTCAAAGTGGGATGAGGGCCCCCGATACGCAGTATTTT. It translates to CASSQSGMRAPDTQYF.

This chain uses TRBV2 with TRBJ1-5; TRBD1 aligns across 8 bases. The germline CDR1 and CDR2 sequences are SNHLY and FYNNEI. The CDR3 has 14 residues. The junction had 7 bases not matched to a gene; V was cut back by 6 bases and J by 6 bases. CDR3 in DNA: TGTGCCAGCAGCCCAGACAGGGGCAGTCAGCCCCAGCATTTT. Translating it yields CASSPDRGSQPQHF.

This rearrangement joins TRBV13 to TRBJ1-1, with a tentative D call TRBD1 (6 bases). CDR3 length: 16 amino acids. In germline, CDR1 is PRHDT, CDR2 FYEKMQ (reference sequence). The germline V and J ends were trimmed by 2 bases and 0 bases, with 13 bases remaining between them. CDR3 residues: CASSLRTAIMNTEAFF. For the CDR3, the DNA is TGTGCCAGCAGCTTAAGGACAGCCATCATGAACACTGAAGCTTTCTTT.

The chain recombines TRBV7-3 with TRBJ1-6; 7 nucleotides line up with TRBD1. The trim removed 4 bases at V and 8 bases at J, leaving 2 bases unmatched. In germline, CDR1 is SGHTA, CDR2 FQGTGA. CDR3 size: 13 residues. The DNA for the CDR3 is TGTGCCAGCAGCTCCCAGGGGGATTCACCCCTCCACTTT. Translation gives CASSSQGDSPLHF. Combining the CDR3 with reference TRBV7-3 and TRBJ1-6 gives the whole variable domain GAGVSQTPSNKVTEKGKYVELRCDPISGHTALYWYRQSLGQGPEFLIYFQGTGAADDSGLPNDRFFAVRPEGSVSTLKIQRTERGDSAVYLCASSSQGDSPLHFGNGTRLTVT.

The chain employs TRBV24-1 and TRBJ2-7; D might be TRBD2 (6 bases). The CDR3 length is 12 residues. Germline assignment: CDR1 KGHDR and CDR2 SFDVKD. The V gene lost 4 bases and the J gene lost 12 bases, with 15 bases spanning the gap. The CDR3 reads CATSESSGSLYF. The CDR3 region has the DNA TGTGCCACCAGTGAGTCGTCCGGGAGTCTGTACTTC.

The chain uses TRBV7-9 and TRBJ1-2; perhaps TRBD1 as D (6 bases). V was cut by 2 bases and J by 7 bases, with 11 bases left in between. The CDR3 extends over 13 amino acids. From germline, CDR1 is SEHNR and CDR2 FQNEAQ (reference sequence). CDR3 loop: CASSLSTGSGYTF. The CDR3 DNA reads TGTGCCAGCAGCTTATCGACAGGCAGTGGCTACACCTTC.

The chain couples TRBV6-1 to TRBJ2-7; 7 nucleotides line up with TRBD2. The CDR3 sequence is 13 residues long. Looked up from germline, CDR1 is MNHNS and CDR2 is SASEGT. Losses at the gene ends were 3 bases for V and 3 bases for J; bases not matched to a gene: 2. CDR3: CASSEGDYYEQYF. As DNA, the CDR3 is TGTGCCAGCAGTGAGGGGGACTACTACGAGCAGTACTTC.

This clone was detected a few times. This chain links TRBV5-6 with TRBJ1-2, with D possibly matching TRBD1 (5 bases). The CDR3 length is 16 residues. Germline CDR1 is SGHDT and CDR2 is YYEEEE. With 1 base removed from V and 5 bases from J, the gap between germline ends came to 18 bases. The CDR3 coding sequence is TGTGCCAGCAGCTTGTGGGGCCCTGGGACTGCTTATGGCTACACCTTC. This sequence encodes CASSLWGPGTAYGYTF.

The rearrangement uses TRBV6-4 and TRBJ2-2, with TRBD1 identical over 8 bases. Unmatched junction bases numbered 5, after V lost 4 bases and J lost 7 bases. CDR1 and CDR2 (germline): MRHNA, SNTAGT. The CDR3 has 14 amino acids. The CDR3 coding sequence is TGTGCCAGCAGTGCGACAGGGGAAGGCGGGGAGCTGTTTTTT. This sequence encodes CASSATGEGGELFF.

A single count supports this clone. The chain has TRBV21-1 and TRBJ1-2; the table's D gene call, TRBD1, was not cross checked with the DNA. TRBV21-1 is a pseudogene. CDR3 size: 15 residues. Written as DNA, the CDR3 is TGTGCCAGCAGCAAACCCACAGAGTACGGCTATGGCTACACCTTC. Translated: CASSKPTEYGYGYTF.

Here the CDR3 DNA reads TGTGCCAGCAGCCTTACAGGGTTCAACGAGCAGTACTTC. It yields the protein CASSLTGFNEQYF. J is TRBJ2-7 and V is TRBV9; D possibly corresponds to TRBD1 (6 bases). Germline CDR1 SGDLS, CDR2 YYNGEE. Trimming took 4 bases from V and 5 from J, leaving 13 bases between them. The CDR3 has 13 residues.

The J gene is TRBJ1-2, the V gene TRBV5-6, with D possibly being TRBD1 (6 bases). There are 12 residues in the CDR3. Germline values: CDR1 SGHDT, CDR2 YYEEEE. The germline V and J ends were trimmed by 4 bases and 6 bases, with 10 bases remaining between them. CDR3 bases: TGTGCCAGCAGCGCTAACAGGGATGGCTACACCTTC. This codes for CASSANRDGYTF.